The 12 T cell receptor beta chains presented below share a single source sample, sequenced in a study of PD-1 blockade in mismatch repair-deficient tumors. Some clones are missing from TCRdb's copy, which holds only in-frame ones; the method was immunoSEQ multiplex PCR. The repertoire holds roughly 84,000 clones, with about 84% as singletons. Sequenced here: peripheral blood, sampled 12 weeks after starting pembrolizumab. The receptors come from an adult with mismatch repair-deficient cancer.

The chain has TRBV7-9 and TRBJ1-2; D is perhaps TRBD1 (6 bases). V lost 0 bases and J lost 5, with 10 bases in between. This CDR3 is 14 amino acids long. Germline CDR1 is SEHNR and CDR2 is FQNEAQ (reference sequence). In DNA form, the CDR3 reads TGTGCCAGCAGCTTAGCCCCCACAGGGTATGGCTACACCTTC. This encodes CASSLAPTGYGYTF.

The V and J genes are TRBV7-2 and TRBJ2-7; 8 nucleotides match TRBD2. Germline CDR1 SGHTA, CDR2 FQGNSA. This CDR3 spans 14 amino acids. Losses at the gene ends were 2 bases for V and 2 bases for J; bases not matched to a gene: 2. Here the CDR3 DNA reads TGTGCCAGCAGCTTAAGTAGCGGGACCTACGAGCAGTACTTC. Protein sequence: CASSLSSGTYEQYF.

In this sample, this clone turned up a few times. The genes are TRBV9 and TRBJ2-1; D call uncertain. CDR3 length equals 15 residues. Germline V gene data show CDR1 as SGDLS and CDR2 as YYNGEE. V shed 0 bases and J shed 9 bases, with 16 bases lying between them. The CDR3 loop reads CASSVGLELSGEQFF. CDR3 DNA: TGTGCCAGCAGCGTAGGCCTCGAGCTTTCGGGTGAGCAGTTCTTC.

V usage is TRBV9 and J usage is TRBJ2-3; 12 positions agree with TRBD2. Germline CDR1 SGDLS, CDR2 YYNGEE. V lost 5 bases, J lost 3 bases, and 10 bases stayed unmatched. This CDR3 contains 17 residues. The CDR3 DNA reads TGTGCCAGCAGTATGGCTAGCGGGAGGGCCGGTACAGATACGCAGTATTTT. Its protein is CASSMASGRAGTDTQYF.

CDR3 sequence: CASSQDRQPSGNTIYF. In nucleotides, the CDR3 is TGCGCCAGCAGCCAAGACCGACAGCCCTCTGGAAACACCATATATTTT. This chain joins TRBV4-1 and TRBJ1-3; maybe TRBD1 (5 bases). Germline V gives CDR1 MGHRA, CDR2 YSYEKL. The CDR3 runs to 16 residues. With 0 bases removed from V and 0 bases from J, the gap between germline ends came to 9 bases.

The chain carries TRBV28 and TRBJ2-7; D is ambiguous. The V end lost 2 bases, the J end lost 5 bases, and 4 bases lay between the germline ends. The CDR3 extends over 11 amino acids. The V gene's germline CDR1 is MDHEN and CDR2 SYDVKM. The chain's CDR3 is CASSLRDEQYF. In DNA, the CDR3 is TGTGCCAGCAGTTTAAGAGACGAGCAGTACTTC.

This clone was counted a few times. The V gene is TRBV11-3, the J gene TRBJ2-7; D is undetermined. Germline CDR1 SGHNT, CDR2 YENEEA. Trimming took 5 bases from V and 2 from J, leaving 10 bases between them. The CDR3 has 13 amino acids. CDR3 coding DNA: TGTGCCAGCAGCACTCCCCTCCCCTACGAGCAGTACTTC. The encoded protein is CASSTPLPYEQYF.

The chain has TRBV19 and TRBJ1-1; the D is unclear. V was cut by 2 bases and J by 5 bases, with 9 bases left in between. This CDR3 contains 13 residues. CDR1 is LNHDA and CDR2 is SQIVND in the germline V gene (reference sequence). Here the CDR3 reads CASSITGLTEAFF. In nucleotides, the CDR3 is TGTGCCAGTAGTATAACTGGACTTACTGAAGCTTTCTTT. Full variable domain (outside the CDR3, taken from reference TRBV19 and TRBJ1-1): DGGITQSPKYLFRKEGQNVTLSCEQNLNHDAMYWYRQDPGQGLRLIYYSQIVNDFQKGDIAEGYSVSREKKESFPLTVTSAQKNPTAFYLCASSITGLTEAFFGQGTRLTVV.

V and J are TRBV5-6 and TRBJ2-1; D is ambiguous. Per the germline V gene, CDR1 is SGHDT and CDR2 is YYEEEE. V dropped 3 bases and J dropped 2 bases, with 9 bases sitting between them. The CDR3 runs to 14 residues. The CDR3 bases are TGTGCCAGCAGCTCCGACTCCCCCTACAATGAGCAGTTCTTC. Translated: CASSSDSPYNEQFF.

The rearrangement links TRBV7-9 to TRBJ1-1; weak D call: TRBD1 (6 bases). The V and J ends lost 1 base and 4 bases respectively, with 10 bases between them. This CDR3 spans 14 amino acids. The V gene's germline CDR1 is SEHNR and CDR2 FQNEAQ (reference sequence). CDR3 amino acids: CASSLEGGITEAFF. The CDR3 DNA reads TGTGCCAGCAGCTTAGAAGGGGGTATCACTGAAGCTTTCTTT.

The CDR3 sequence: CASKSRQGPSSGNTIYF. In nucleotides, the CDR3 is TGTGCCAGTAAAAGTCGGCAGGGGCCCAGCTCTGGAAACACCATATATTTT. This chain links TRBV19 with TRBJ1-3, with D possibly TRBD1 on 6 matching bases. V dropped 7 bases and J dropped 0 bases, with 19 bases sitting between them. Germline-derived CDR1 and CDR2 are LNHDA and SQIVND (reference sequence). The CDR3 totals 17 residues.

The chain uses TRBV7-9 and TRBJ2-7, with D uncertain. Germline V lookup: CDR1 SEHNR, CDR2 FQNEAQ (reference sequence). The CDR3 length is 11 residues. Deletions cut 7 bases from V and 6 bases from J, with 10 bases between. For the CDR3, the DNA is TGTGCCAGCATCGGGCCCCTCGAGCAGTACTTC. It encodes CASIGPLEQYF.